This TCR beta chain is from a study of PD-1 blockade in classical Hodgkin lymphoma. Study-wide points: TCR diversity in CD4+, not CD8+, cells rose significantly by C4D1. Newly diagnosed patients were reported to exhibit reduced baseline TCR diversity relative to healthy donors.

Remarks on this clone: Its antigen is still unknown.

Generated by immunoSEQ multiplex PCR, the TCRdb table keeps only in-frame clones and is missing some. The sample has 45,000 to 55,000 clones; more than 65% are singletons. There was relapse after autologous stem cell transplantation in every patient, and there was variation in brentuximab vedotin exposure. Complete response, partial response or progressive disease were the best responses. Germline V gives CDR1 MGHRA, CDR2 YSYEKL. V was clipped by 5 bases and J by 1 base, with 15 bases between them. CDR3 size: 16 residues. The chain employs TRBV4-1 and TRBJ1-3; D gene unclear. Material: peripheral blood mononuclear cells (PBMCs), obtained at baseline. The source is a human donor with classical Hodgkin lymphoma. CDR3 nucleotide sequence: TGCGCCAGCAGCGGGCCTGTCGGTGGATCTGGAAACACCATATATTTT. Protein sequence: CASSGPVGGSGNTIYF.